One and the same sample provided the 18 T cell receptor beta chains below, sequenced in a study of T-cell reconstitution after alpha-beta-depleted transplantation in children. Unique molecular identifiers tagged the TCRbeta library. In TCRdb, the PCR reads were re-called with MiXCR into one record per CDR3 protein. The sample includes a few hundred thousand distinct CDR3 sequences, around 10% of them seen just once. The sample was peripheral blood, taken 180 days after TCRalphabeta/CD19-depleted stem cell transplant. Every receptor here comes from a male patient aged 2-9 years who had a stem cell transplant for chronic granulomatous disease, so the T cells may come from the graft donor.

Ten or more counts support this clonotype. For the CDR3, the DNA is TGTGCCAGCAGGTCACCGGGACTAGCGTACAATGAGCAGTTCTTC. The encoded protein is CASRSPGLAYNEQFF. The chain has TRBV7-2 and TRBJ2-1, with 10 bases identical to TRBD2. J lost 4 bases, V lost 6 bases, and 6 bases had no gene match. The germline V gene has CDR1 SGHTA and CDR2 FQGNSA. The CDR3 consists of 15 residues.

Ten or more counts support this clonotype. The CDR3 nucleotides read TGCAGTGCTAGAGTGAGGGGATCGACCCAGCATTTT. It specifies CSARVRGSTQHF. The chain uses TRBV20-1 and TRBJ1-5; D perhaps matches TRBD1 (5 bases). This CDR3 has 12 residues. The germline CDR1 and CDR2 sequences are DFQATT and SNEGSKA (reference sequence). Trimming removed 1 base from V and 11 bases from J, with 12 bases in between.

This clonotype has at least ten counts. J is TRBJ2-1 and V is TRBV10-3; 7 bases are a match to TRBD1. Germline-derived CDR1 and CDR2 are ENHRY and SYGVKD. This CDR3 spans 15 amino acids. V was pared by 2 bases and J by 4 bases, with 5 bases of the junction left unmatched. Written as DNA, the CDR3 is TGTGCCATCAGTGAGGGGACAGACGTATACAATGAGCAGTTCTTC. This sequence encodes CAISEGTDVYNEQFF.

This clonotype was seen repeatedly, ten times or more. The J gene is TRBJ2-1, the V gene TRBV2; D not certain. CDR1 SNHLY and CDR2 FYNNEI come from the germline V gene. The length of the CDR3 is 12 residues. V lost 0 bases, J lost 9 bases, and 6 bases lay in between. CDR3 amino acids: CASSEAAVEQFF. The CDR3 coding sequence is TGTGCCAGCAGTGAAGCGGCTGTTGAGCAGTTCTTC.

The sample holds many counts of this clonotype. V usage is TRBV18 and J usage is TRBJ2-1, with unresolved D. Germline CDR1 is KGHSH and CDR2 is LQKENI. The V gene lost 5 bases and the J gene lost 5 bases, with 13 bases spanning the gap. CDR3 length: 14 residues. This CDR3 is CASSETTANNEQFF. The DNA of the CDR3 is TGTGCCAGCTCAGAGACGACTGCCAACAATGAGCAGTTCTTC.

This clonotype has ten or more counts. The CDR3 DNA reads TGTGCCAGCAGCTTAACCGGGACAGGGTCCGAGCAGTACTTC. Translating it yields CASSLTGTGSEQYF. J is TRBJ2-7 and V is TRBV7-6, with 9 bases fitting TRBD1. Trimming at V came to 2 bases and at J to 6 bases, leaving 5 bases not matched to a gene. CDR3 length: 14 residues. Germline V CDR1 and CDR2: SGHVS, FNYEAQ.

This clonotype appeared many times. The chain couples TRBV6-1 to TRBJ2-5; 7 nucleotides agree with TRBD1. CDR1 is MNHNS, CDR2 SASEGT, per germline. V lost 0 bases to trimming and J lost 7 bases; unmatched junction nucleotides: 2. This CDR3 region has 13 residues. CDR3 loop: CASSEARGWTQYF. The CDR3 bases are TGTGCCAGCAGTGAAGCCAGGGGGTGGACCCAGTACTTC.

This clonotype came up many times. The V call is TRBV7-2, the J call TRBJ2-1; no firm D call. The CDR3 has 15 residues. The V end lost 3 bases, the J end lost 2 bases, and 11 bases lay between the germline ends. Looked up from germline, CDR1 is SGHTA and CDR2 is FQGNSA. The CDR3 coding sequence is TGTGCCAGCAGCTTCACCATCCGGACCTACAATGAGCAGTTCTTC. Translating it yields CASSFTIRTYNEQFF.

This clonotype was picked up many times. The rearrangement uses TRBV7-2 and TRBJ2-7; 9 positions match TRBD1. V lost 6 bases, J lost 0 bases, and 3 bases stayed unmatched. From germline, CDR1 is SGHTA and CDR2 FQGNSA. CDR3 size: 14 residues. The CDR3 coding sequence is TGTGCCAGCAGGACAGGGGGTTCCTCCTACGAGCAGTACTTC. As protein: CASRTGGSSYEQYF.

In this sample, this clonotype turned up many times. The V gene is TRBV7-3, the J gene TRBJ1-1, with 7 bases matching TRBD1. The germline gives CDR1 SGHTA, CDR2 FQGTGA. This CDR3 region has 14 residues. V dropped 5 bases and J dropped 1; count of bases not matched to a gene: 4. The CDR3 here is CASSQGTANTEAFF. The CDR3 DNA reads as TGTGCCAGCAGCCAGGGGACAGCGAACACTGAAGCTTTCTTT.

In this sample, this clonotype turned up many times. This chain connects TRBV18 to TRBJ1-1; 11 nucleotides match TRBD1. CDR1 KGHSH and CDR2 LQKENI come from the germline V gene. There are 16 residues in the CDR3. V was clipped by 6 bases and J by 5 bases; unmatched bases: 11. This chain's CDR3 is CASSLDRGRPGTEAFF. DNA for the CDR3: TGTGCCAGCTCCCTGGACAGGGGGCGGCCGGGGACTGAAGCTTTCTTT.

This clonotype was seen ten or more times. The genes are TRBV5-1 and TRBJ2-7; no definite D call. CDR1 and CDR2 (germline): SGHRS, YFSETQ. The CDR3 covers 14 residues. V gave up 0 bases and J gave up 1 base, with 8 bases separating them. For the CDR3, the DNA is TGCGCCAGCAGCTTGGCCGGATTGTCCTACGAGCAGTACTTC. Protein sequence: CASSLAGLSYEQYF.

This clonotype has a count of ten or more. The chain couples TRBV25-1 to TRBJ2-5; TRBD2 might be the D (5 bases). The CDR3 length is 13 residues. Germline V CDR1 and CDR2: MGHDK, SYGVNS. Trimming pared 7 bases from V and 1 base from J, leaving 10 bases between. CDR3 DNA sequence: TGTGCCAGCACCCATGCGGGCCAAGAGACCCAGTACTTC. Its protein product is CASTHAGQETQYF.

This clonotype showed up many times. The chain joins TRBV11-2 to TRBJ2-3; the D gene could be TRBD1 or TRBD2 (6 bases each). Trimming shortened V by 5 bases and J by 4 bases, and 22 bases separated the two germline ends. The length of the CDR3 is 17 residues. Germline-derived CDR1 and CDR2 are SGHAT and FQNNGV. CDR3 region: CASSPRVRGVGSDTQYF. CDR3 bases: TGTGCCAGCAGCCCCCGAGTGAGGGGGGTAGGATCAGATACGCAGTATTTT.

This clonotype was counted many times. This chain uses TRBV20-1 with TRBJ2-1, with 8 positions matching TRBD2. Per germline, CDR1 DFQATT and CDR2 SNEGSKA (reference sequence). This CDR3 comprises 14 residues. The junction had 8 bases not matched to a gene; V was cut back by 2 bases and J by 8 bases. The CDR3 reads CSARSSGSFYEQFF. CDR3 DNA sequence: TGCAGTGCTAGATCCAGCGGGAGTTTCTATGAGCAGTTCTTC.

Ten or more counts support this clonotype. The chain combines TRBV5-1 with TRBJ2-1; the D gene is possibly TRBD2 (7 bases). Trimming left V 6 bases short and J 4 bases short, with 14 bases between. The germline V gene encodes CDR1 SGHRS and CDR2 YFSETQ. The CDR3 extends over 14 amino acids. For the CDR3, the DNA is TGCGCCAGCACAGGACTAGGGGGGTACAATGAGCAGTTCTTC. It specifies CASTGLGGYNEQFF. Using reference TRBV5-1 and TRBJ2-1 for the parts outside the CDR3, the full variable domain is KAGVTQTPRYLIKTRGQQVTLSCSPISGHRSVSWYQQTPGQGLQFLFEYFSETQRNKGNFPGRFSGRQFSNSRSEMNVSTLELGDSALYLCASTGLGGYNEQFFGPGTRLTVL.

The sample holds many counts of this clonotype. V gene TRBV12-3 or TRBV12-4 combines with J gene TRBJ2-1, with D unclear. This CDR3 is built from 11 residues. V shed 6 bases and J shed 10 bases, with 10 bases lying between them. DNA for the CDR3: TGTGCCAGCAGGTCCTTAGGAGAGCAGTTCTTC. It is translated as CASRSLGEQFF.

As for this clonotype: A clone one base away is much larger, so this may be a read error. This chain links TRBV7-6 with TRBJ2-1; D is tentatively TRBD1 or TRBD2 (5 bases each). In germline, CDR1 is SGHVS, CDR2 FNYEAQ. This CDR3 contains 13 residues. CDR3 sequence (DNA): TGTGCCTGCAGCAAAGACTCCGGGACGCCCGGGTTCTTC. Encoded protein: CACSKDSGTPGFF.